The T cell receptor beta chain described here comes from a study of cytomegalovirus exposure and HLA in healthy donors. Study in general: Among approximately 390 genotyped donors, approximately 80% fell in the Caucasian-associated ancestry cluster.

This clone is medium-sized by share. Its antigen is as yet unknown. General observations from the study: V- and J-gene trimming in TCR beta was tied to a missense DCLRE1C variant by an analysis performed later.

The PCR contained 60 Vbeta and 13 Jbeta primers. TCRdb keeps only in-frame clones here, not all; method: immunoSEQ multiplex PCR. Counted here are 150,000 to 200,000 clones, approximately 80% occurring once; the ten biggest clones make up 6% to 7.5%. This CDR3 has 13 residues. CDR1 MGHDK and CDR2 SYGVNS come from the germline V gene. Between the trimmed V and J ends, which lost 3 bases and 8 bases, there was a span of 10 bases. The specimen was PBMCs. This chain joins TRBV25-1 and TRBJ1-4; D gene uncertain. The TCR originated in a young man in good health and CMV-seropositive. The CDR3 DNA is TGTGCCAGCAGTGATATGACAACCGAAAAACTGTTTTTT. It is translated as CASSDMTTEKLFF.